This passage covers 22 T cell receptor beta chains from one sample sequenced in a study of T cells in Graves' hyperthyroidism and ophthalmopathy. There were TCR beta CDR3 regions amplified from RNA transcripts. The primer set for the first-round RT-PCR of the TCR CDR3 was HTBI. MiXCR, run by TCRdb on the multiplex PCR reads, gives a single entry per CDR3 protein. The sample includes about 580,000 distinct CDR3 sequences, approximately 15% of them seen just once. Sequenced sample: blood. The receptors shown here come from a woman younger than 45 with Graves' hyperthyroidism that later progressed to Graves' ophthalmopathy.

This clonotype was recorded at least ten times. V and J are TRBV11-2 and TRBJ1-2; 8 nucleotides agree with TRBD1. After removal of 5 bases from V and 6 bases from J, the junction contained 11 bases not matched to a gene. The CDR3 covers 15 residues. CDR1 is SGHAT and CDR2 is FQNNGV in the germline V gene. As DNA, the CDR3 is TGTGCCAGCAGCCAAATACAGGGGGGGATCGATGGCTACACCTTC. Protein sequence: CASSQIQGGIDGYTF.

This clonotype was seen only a few times. The chain combines TRBV6-5 with TRBJ2-7, with 10 bases matching TRBD2. V was pared by 0 bases and J by 2 bases, with 4 bases of the junction left unmatched. Germline V lookup: CDR1 MNHEY, CDR2 SVGAGI. The CDR3 sequence is 16 residues long. In DNA form, the CDR3 reads TGTGCCAGCAGTTACTCGGCACTAGCGGGGCCCTACGAGCAGTACTTC. Its translation: CASSYSALAGPYEQYF.

The rearrangement uses TRBV7-9 and TRBJ2-2, with D uncertain. V was trimmed by 5 bases and J by 4 bases, leaving 11 bases between them. Germline CDR1 and CDR2: SEHNR and FQNEAQ (reference sequence). The CDR3 covers 14 residues. The CDR3 loop reads CASSPGQITGELFF. The CDR3 coding sequence is TGTGCCAGCAGCCCTGGGCAGATCACCGGGGAGCTGTTTTTT.

A few counts support this clonotype. The V and J genes are TRBV29-1 and TRBJ1-2, with a tentative D call TRBD1 (6 bases). Trimming stripped 0 bases from V and 0 bases from J, with 14 bases between. Per germline, CDR1 SQVTM and CDR2 ANQGSEA. This CDR3 spans 16 amino acids. The CDR3 DNA is TGCAGCGTTGAAGATCAGAGGCAGGGGACTAACTATGGCTACACCTTC. Encoded protein: CSVEDQRQGTNYGYTF.

In its sample, this clonotype was seen a few times. The chain employs TRBV7-9 and TRBJ2-1, with a weak D call TRBD2 (6 bases). The germline V gene encodes CDR1 SEHNR and CDR2 FQNEAQ (reference sequence). This CDR3 is 14 amino acids long. This CDR3 reads CATCGARIDNEQFF. The CDR3 nucleotides are TGTGCTACTTGCGGGGCTAGAATTGACAATGAGCAGTTCTTC.

The V gene is TRBV12-5, the J gene TRBJ1-5; unclear D gene. There are 16 residues in the CDR3. Germline V gene lookup returns CDR1 LGHNT and CDR2 FRNRAP. Trimming pared 3 bases from V and 5 bases from J, leaving 17 bases between. CDR3 sequence reads: CASGFADPVGYQPQHF. The CDR3 bases are TGTGCTAGTGGTTTCGCCGACCCGGTGGGTTATCAGCCCCAGCATTTT. Together with reference TRBV12-5 and TRBJ1-5, the CDR3 gives the full variable domain: DARVTQTPRHKVTEMGQEVTMRCQPILGHNTVFWYRQTMMQGLELLAYFRNRAPLDDSGMPKDRFSAEMPDATLATLKIQPSEPRDSAVYFCASGFADPVGYQPQHFGDGTRLSIL.

The chain is built from TRBV14 and TRBJ1-5; D might be TRBD1 (6 bases). V lost 4 bases and J 3 bases, leaving 16 bases between the germline ends. CDR1 is SGHDN, CDR2 FVKESK, per germline. The length of the CDR3 is 16 residues. CDR3 bases: TGTGCCAGCAGCCGTTCTGCAGGGGCGCTCAATCAGCCCCAGCATTTT. Residues: CASSRSAGALNQPQHF.

This clonotype was detected many times. This sequence joins TRBV11-3 and TRBJ2-3; 10 nucleotides line up with TRBD2. The germline V gene has CDR1 SGHNT and CDR2 YENEEA. The J segment lost 3 bases and the V segment lost 8 bases, leaving 5 bases of the junction unmatched. The CDR3 is 14 residues long. CDR3 loop: CASGGGLATDTQYF. As DNA, the CDR3 is TGTGCCAGCGGGGGGGGACTAGCGACAGATACGCAGTATTTT.

Many counts were recorded for this clonotype. This chain uses TRBV2 with TRBJ1-3; D may be TRBD1 (5 bases). This CDR3 contains 15 residues. CDR1 is SNHLY, CDR2 FYNNEI, per germline. The germline V and J ends were trimmed by 7 bases and 3 bases, with 16 bases remaining between them. This CDR3 is CASNNLGRGGNTIYF. The CDR3, as DNA: TGTGCCAGCAATAACCTCGGTAGGGGTGGAAACACCATATATTTT.

This clonotype came up many times. The V call is TRBV20-1, the J call TRBJ2-5, with D maybe TRBD2 (5 bases). The V and J ends lost 1 base and 5 bases respectively, with 8 bases between them. CDR1 is DFQATT, CDR2 SNEGSKA, per germline (reference sequence). The CDR3 loop spans 12 amino acids. The CDR3 region is CSARAGWETQYF. CDR3 nucleotides: TGCAGTGCTAGAGCGGGATGGGAGACCCAGTACTTC.

The table lists this clonotype with many counts. The chain is built from TRBV27 and TRBJ2-7, with a possible D match to TRBD2 (5 bases). V was clipped by 10 bases and J by 6 bases, with 28 bases between them. The CDR3 covers 16 residues. Germline values: CDR1 MNHEY, CDR2 SMNVEV (reference sequence). CDR3 nucleotide sequence: TGTGCCACCGCCGGATCCTTACTCCGGGATGCGGTCGAGCAGTACTTC. Protein product: CATAGSLLRDAVEQYF.

This clonotype was counted ten times or more. The chain recombines TRBV2 with TRBJ2-5; unclear D gene. CDR3 length equals 13 residues. The germline CDR1 and CDR2 sequences are SNHLY and FYNNEI. Trimming pared 4 bases from V and 5 bases from J, leaving 11 bases between. The CDR3 bases are TGTGCCAGCAGTGGTGAGGCCTCGGAGACCCAGTACTTC. This sequence encodes CASSGEASETQYF. The full variable domain, completed using reference TRBV2 and TRBJ2-5, is EPEVTQTPSHQVTQMGQEVILRCVPISNHLYFYWYRQILGQKVEFLVSFYNNEISEKSEIFDDQFSVERPDGSNFTLKIRSTKLEDSAMYFCASSGEASETQYFGPGTRLLVL.

This clonotype appeared many times. V gene TRBV10-3 combines with J gene TRBJ1-1; D perhaps matches TRBD1 (6 bases). The CDR3 is 14 residues long. Germline V lookup: CDR1 ENHRY, CDR2 SYGVKD. V lost 2 bases, J lost 1 base, and 8 bases lay in between. CDR3 sequence: CAISEPRGNTEAFF. CDR3 in DNA: TGTGCCATCAGTGAGCCCAGGGGGAACACTGAAGCTTTCTTT.

In its sample, this clonotype was seen many times. The V call is TRBV20-1, the J call TRBJ2-3, with 9 positions matching TRBD2. CDR1 and CDR2 from the germline V gene are DFQATT and SNEGSKA (reference sequence). This CDR3 has 16 residues. V shed 6 bases and J 4 bases; nucleotides not matched to a gene: 14. CDR3 DNA: TGCAGTGCCCAAAGGAGAGCGGGAGGACGCGCAGATACGCAGTATTTT. Amino acids: CSAQRRAGGRADTQYF.

The table lists this clonotype with a few counts. Germline is not matched at one junction end, which may reflect a read error. V gene TRBV20-1 combines with J gene TRBJ2-1; D is perhaps TRBD1 or TRBD2 (6 bases each). The CDR3 is made up of 17 amino acids. The V gene's germline CDR1 is DFQATT and CDR2 SNEGSKA (reference sequence). DNA for the CDR3: TGCAGTGCTAGTAGAGCCGTCAAAGGGGGGAGGTACAGTGAGCAGTTCTTC. Its protein product is CSASRAVKGGRYSEQFF.

This clonotype occurred many times. The chain recombines TRBV6-1 with TRBJ1-2; TRBD1 aligns across 7 bases. Germline CDR1 reads MNHNS; CDR2 reads SASEGT. This CDR3 region has 14 residues. Trimming cost V 8 bases and J 1 base; bases outside gene matches: 7. CDR3: CASGSQGVNYGYTF. As DNA, the CDR3 is TGTGCCAGCGGGTCCCAGGGGGTTAACTATGGCTACACCTTC.

This clonotype was seen repeatedly, ten times or more. The V call is TRBV10-3, the J call TRBJ1-1; D gene ambiguous. V was cut by 7 bases and J by 5 bases, with 14 bases left in between. Looked up from germline, CDR1 is ENHRY and CDR2 is SYGVKD. The CDR3 covers 13 residues. The CDR3 DNA reads as TGTGCCATCAATAGAGGTGGGGAGACTGAAGCTTTCTTT. This translates into CAINRGGETEAFF.

This chain joins TRBV19 and TRBJ1-4; D uncertain. Germline CDR1 LNHDA, CDR2 SQIVND (reference sequence). Between the trimmed V and J ends, which lost 7 bases and 9 bases, there was a span of 9 bases. The CDR3 length is 11 residues. The CDR3 bases are TGTGCCAGTAAGGCGAGGCAAAAACTGTTTTTT. The encoded protein is CASKARQKLFF.

This clonotype was detected only a few times. The chain combines TRBV6-2 or TRBV6-3 with TRBJ2-1, with D possibly called TRBD1 or TRBD2 (5 bases each). The CDR3 covers 16 residues. CDR1 MNHEY and CDR2 SVGEGT come from the germline V gene. The germline V and J ends were trimmed by 2 bases and 1 base, with 12 bases remaining between them. CDR3 bases: TGTGCCAGCAGTTACGAGGGGCGTCGGTCCTACAATGAGCAGTTCTTC. It encodes CASSYEGRRSYNEQFF.

Here the CDR3 reads CASSLRQGRGGANVLTF. The CDR3 region has the DNA TGTGCCAGCAGTCTACGACAGGGGAGAGGTGGGGCCAACGTCCTGACTTTC. V usage is TRBV6-1 and J usage is TRBJ2-6; 8 bases line up with TRBD1. Germline V gives CDR1 MNHNS, CDR2 SASEGT. The V and J ends lost 5 bases and 3 bases, in that order; junction bases with no gene match: 9. This CDR3 has 17 residues.

This clonotype was seen many times. This chain uses TRBV11-2 with TRBJ1-1, with no clear D. The V end lost 5 bases, the J end lost 5 bases, and 9 bases lay between the germline ends. The CDR3 consists of 12 residues. Germline lookup yields CDR1 SGHAT and CDR2 FQNNGV. The CDR3, as DNA: TGTGCCAGCAGCCACCCGGGAACTGAAGCTTTCTTT. Its protein is CASSHPGTEAFF.

This clonotype was observed many times. V and J are TRBV14 and TRBJ1-2, with D unclear. This CDR3 comprises 13 residues. V gave up 4 bases and J gave up 3 bases, with 9 bases separating them. The germline gives CDR1 SGHDN, CDR2 FVKESK. The CDR3 is CASSPQEDYGYTF. DNA of the CDR3: TGTGCCAGCAGCCCCCAGGAGGACTATGGCTACACCTTC.